A selection of T cell receptor beta chains follows, all from one sample in a study of blood T cell repertoires in COVID-19. Libraries were prepared by immunoSEQ multiplex PCR; TCRdb keeps only in-frame clonotypes and omits some of them. There are approximately 300,000 clones in the sample; over 90% occur only once, and 3.9% lies in the top ten. Sample: PBMCs or T cells enriched from blood (not recorded which). The receptors shown here come from a woman younger than 45 who had been exposed to COVID-19. The CDR3 runs from the conserved cysteine through the conserved F or W. Fields, in order: V gene, J gene, D gene, clone size, CDR3 protein, CDR3 DNA. D genes are given only for firm matches. Not every row has a clone size; where given, it reads once, few, many or a size class.

TRBV7-2	TRBJ1-1	TRBD1	-	CASSLVPGGVPEAFF	TGTGCCAGCAGCTTAGTTCCAGGGGGCGTCCCTGAAGCTTTCTTT
TRBV2	TRBJ2-2	-	-	CASRARGFNTGELFF	TGTGCCAGCAGGGCGCGGGGCTTTAACACCGGGGAGCTGTTTTTT
TRBV5-4	TRBJ1-1	TRBD1	-	CASSLFRGQRNTEAFF	TGTGCCAGCAGCTTGTTCAGGGGGCAAAGAAACACTGAAGCTTTCTTT
TRBV5-1	TRBJ1-5	TRBD1	-	CASSIGQGRNQPQHF	TGCGCCAGCAGCATCGGACAGGGGCGCAATCAGCCCCAGCATTTT
TRBV19	TRBJ1-2	-	-	CASSIVAEEDYGYTF	TGTGCCAGTAGTATAGTGGCAGAAGAGGACTATGGCTACACCTTC
TRBV24-1	TRBJ2-5	-	-	CATSDLAPGGTQYF	TGTGCCACCAGTGATTTGGCCCCCGGCGGGACCCAGTACTTC
TRBV15	TRBJ2-1	-	-	CATSRDPGSHNEQFF	TGTGCCACCAGCAGAGATCCGGGTAGCCACAATGAGCAGTTCTTC
TRBV14	TRBJ1-6	-	-	CASSPGGDSPLHF	TGTGCCAGCAGCCCCGGCGGTGATTCACCCCTCCACTTT
TRBV4-1	TRBJ1-2	TRBD1	-	CASSQAGRGQGGYTF	TGCGCCAGCAGCCAAGCAGGCAGGGGGCAGGGTGGCTACACCTTC
TRBV5-4	TRBJ2-5	TRBD1	-	CASSSTGGGTQYF	TGTGCCAGCAGTTCAACAGGGGGCGGGACCCAGTACTTC
TRBV7-3	TRBJ1-1	-	-	CASSLGGGTEAFF	TGTGCCAGCAGCTTAGGGGGCGGGACTGAAGCTTTCTTT
TRBV18	TRBJ1-2	TRBD1	-	CASSPRQGDYGYTF	TGTGCCAGCTCACCGAGACAGGGGGACTATGGCTACACCTTC
TRBV6-5	TRBJ1-3	-	-	CASLRSGGNTIYF	TGTGCCAGCCTCCGGTCGGGGGGAAACACCATATATTTT
TRBV10-3	TRBJ1-1	TRBD1	few	CAISQGASVWGTEAFF	TGTGCCATCAGTCAGGGGGCCTCCGTTTGGGGTACTGAAGCTTTCTTT
TRBV12-5	TRBJ2-7	TRBD1	-	CASGLDQGASYEQYF	TGTGCTAGTGGTTTGGATCAGGGGGCCTCCTACGAGCAGTACTTC
TRBV29-1	TRBJ1-2	TRBD1	-	CSVVAGGVNGYTF	TGCAGCGTTGTTGCAGGGGGCGTAAATGGCTACACCTTC
TRBV7-2	TRBJ1-1	TRBD1	-	CASSYRQGQEAFF	TGTGCCAGCAGCTACCGACAGGGCCAGGAAGCTTTCTTT
TRBV9	TRBJ2-3	-	-	CASSQKARGGTDTQYF	TGTGCCAGCAGCCAAAAGGCTCGCGGGGGCACAGATACGCAGTATTTT
TRBV5-1	TRBJ1-2	TRBD1	-	CASSLATGVNYGYTF	TGCGCCAGCAGCTTGGCTACAGGGGTTAACTATGGCTACACCTTC
TRBV30	TRBJ2-2	-	-	CAWSVQGNTGELFF	TGTGCCTGGAGTGTACAGGGTAACACCGGGGAGCTGTTTTTT
TRBV5-5	TRBJ1-5	TRBD1	-	CASSFQTGSNQPQHF	TGTGCCAGCAGCTTCCAGACAGGGAGCAATCAGCCCCAGCATTTT
TRBV10-3	TRBJ1-2	-	-	CAISESPDSAYYGYTF	TGTGCCATCAGTGAGTCGCCTGACAGCGCGTACTATGGCTACACCTTC
TRBV3-1/TRBV3-2	TRBJ2-3	-	-	CASSRRPRPDTQYF	TGTGCCAGCAGCCGCAGGCCAAGGCCAGATACGCAGTATTTT
TRBV3-1/TRBV3-2	TRBJ2-3	TRBD2	-	CASSQELRTSGYTQYF	TGTGCCAGCAGCCAAGAACTTAGGACTAGCGGATATACGCAGTATTTT
TRBV15	TRBJ2-5	TRBD1	-	CATSPPRTGREETQYF	TGTGCCACCAGCCCACCGCGGACAGGAAGAGAAGAGACCCAGTACTTC
TRBV4-1	TRBJ2-2	-	-	CASSLVAGLNTGELFF	TGCGCCAGCAGCCTAGTCGCGGGGTTAAACACCGGGGAGCTGTTTTTT
TRBV6-5	TRBJ2-5	-	-	CASSPWSGIQETQYF	TGTGCCAGCAGCCCCTGGTCGGGGATCCAAGAGACCCAGTACTTC
TRBV9	TRBJ2-5	TRBD1	once	CASSVGPTGFLETQYF	TGTGCCAGCAGCGTAGGACCGACAGGGTTCCTGGAGACCCAGTACTTC
TRBV6-4	TRBJ1-2	-	few	CASSENRMGYGYTF	TGTGCCAGCAGTGAGAACAGGATGGGCTATGGCTACACCTTC
TRBV5-8	TRBJ1-5	-	-	CASSPTTTGRNQPQHF	TGTGCCAGCAGCCCCACGACGACAGGCCGGAATCAGCCCCAGCATTTT
TRBV23-1	TRBJ2-7	-	-	CASSQGRASYEQYF	TGCGCCAGCAGTCAGGGCAGGGCGTCCTACGAGCAGTACTTC
TRBV6-1	TRBJ2-7	TRBD2	-	CASSGRDYPGYYEQYF	TGTGCCAGCAGTGGCCGGGACTACCCGGGATACTACGAGCAGTACTTC
TRBV27	TRBJ1-5	-	-	CASSLDSGNDQPQHF	TGTGCCAGCAGTTTAGATTCCGGGAATGACCAGCCCCAGCATTTT
TRBV10-3	TRBJ2-1	TRBD2	-	CAIRSSGGYNEQFF	TGTGCCATCAGGTCTAGCGGGGGGTACAATGAGCAGTTCTTC
TRBV4-3	TRBJ2-3	TRBD2	-	CASSQDLPGGGTDTQYF	TGCGCCAGCAGCCAAGATCTTCCCGGGGGGGGCACAGATACGCAGTATTTT
TRBV24-1	TRBJ2-2	TRBD2	-	CATSIKSRGEGNTGELFF	TGTGCCACCAGTATTAAGAGTCGCGGGGAGGGGAACACCGGGGAGCTGTTTTTT
TRBV19	TRBJ1-5	-	-	CASSIGPTGNNQPQHF	TGTGCCAGTAGTATAGGCCCAACAGGGAATAATCAGCCCCAGCATTTT
TRBV5-1	TRBJ1-6	-	once	CASSFAGALTPLHF	TGCGCCAGCAGCTTCGCGGGAGCGCTGACACCCCTCCACTTT
TRBV27	TRBJ2-7	-	-	CASSPRTASYEQYF	TGTGCCAGCAGTCCCCGGACTGCCTCCTACGAGCAGTACTTC
TRBV7-9	TRBJ2-3	TRBD2	-	CASSLAGGAGTQYF	TGTGCCAGCAGCTTAGCCGGGGGGGCGGGTACGCAGTATTTT
TRBV4-1	TRBJ2-1	-	-	CASSQEGRSSYNEQFF	TGCGCCAGCAGCCAAGAGGGCAGAAGCTCCTACAATGAGCAGTTCTTC
TRBV27	TRBJ1-2	TRBD1	-	CASSSNAGGLNYGYTF	TGTGCCAGCAGCTCTAATGCAGGGGGCCTTAACTATGGCTACACCTTC
TRBV10-3	TRBJ2-3	-	-	CAISEPGMGVTDTQYF	TGTGCCATCAGTGAGCCGGGGATGGGCGTAACAGATACGCAGTATTTT
TRBV5-1	TRBJ2-5	-	few	CASAGEWTQYF	TGCGCCAGTGCTGGAGAGTGGACCCAGTACTTC
TRBV10-3	TRBJ2-3	TRBD1	-	CAISGQGFSTDTQYF	TGTGCCATCAGTGGACAGGGATTCTCCACAGATACGCAGTATTTT
TRBV9	TRBJ2-5	-	-	CASSVGLAQRETQYF	TGTGCCAGCAGCGTAGGCCTAGCCCAAAGGGAGACCCAGTACTTC
TRBV19	TRBJ1-1	TRBD1	-	CASSAPGQGGTEAFF	TGTGCCAGTAGTGCGCCGGGACAGGGGGGAACTGAAGCTTTCTTT
TRBV9	TRBJ2-1	-	-	CASSPVQGVHEQFF	TGTGCCAGCAGCCCAGTCCAGGGTGTTCATGAGCAGTTCTTC